The 6 T cell receptor beta chains presented below share a single source sample, sequenced in a study of T cells after yellow fever vaccination. Using its own MiXCR run on the 5' RACE reads, TCRdb lists one record per CDR3 protein. This table holds approximately 600,000 distinct CDR3 sequences, about 12% found once. The sample in question was PBMCs, obtained on the day of the yellow fever booster vaccination. All receptors come from a young man who received the YFV17D yellow fever vaccine.

The chain links TRBV29-1 to TRBJ1-3; TRBD1 agrees at 9 bases. The CDR3 runs to 16 residues. Germline trimming cut 0 bases from V and 2 bases from J; bases unmatched to any gene: 5. From germline, CDR1 is SQVTM and CDR2 ANQGSEA. The CDR3: CSVEDRDRVAGNTIYF. In nucleotides, the CDR3 is TGCAGCGTTGAAGATAGGGACAGGGTTGCTGGAAACACCATATATTTT.

The sample holds a few counts of this clonotype. The chain has TRBV14 and TRBJ2-7, with 10 bases that match TRBD1. Germline trimming cut 5 bases from V and 7 bases from J; bases unmatched to any gene: 11. Per germline, CDR1 SGHDN and CDR2 FVKESK. The CDR3 loop spans 15 amino acids. CDR3 nucleotide sequence: TGTGCCAGCAGCACCGACAGGGGGCCACAAGATGAGCAGTACTTC. It yields the protein CASSTDRGPQDEQYF.

There are a few counts of this clonotype. The J gene is TRBJ2-7, the V gene TRBV11-2, with TRBD2 identical over 13 bases. J was trimmed by 1 base and V by 2 bases; bases with no gene match: 2. The CDR3 sequence is 16 residues long. The germline CDR1 and CDR2 sequences are SGHAT and FQNNGV. CDR3 loop: CASSLLGLAGSYEQYF. The DNA for the CDR3 is TGTGCCAGCAGCTTACTGGGACTAGCGGGATCCTACGAGCAGTACTTC.

This clonotype turned up a few times. J is TRBJ2-6 and V is TRBV29-1; a weak D match, TRBD1 (6 bases). The germline V gene has CDR1 SQVTM and CDR2 ANQGSEA. The CDR3 loop spans 12 amino acids. The V end was cut by 7 bases, the J end by 3 bases, with 7 bases between. CDR3: CSADSGANVLTF. In nucleotides, the CDR3 is TGCAGCGCGGACAGTGGGGCCAACGTCCTGACTTTC.

With respect to this clonotype: One end of the junction fails to match germline, which may point to a read error. This chain connects TRBV29-1 to TRBJ2-7; D perhaps matches TRBD1 (7 bases). CDR1 and CDR2 from the germline V gene are SQVTM and ANQGSEA. This CDR3 is built from 8 residues. The CDR3 DNA sequence: TGCAGCGTTGGCAGGGGGGTTTTC. Translation gives CSVGRGVF.

Worth noting for this clonotype: This could be a read error, since a much larger clone is one nucleotide away. This sequence joins TRBV20-1 and TRBJ2-1, with 13 positions matching TRBD2. CDR1 is DFQATT, CDR2 SNEGSKA, per germline (reference sequence). The CDR3 has 19 amino acids. The chain's CDR3 is CCASTRRTRTSGSYDEQFF. The CDR3 DNA follows: TGCTGTGCTTCGACTAGGAGGACAAGGACTAGCGGGAGCTATGATGAGCAGTTCTTC.